This T cell receptor beta chain was sequenced for a study of T cells in Graves' hyperthyroidism and ophthalmopathy. TCR beta CDR3 regions were amplified from RNA. A set of HTBI primers served as the primers for a first-round RT-PCR of the TCR CDR3. TCRdb re-called the multiplex PCR reads with MiXCR, one entry per CDR3 protein. The repertoire holds about 500,000 distinct CDR3 sequences, with roughly 15% as singletons. Every diagnosis used clinical symptoms, serum thyroxine and TRAb, thyroid ultrasound and orbital computed tomography. CDR1 and CDR2 from the germline V gene are MNHEY and SMNVEV (reference sequence). CDR3 length: 15 amino acids. Between the trimmed V and J ends, which lost 6 bases and 2 bases, there was a span of 14 bases.

V gene TRBV27 combines with J gene TRBJ2-1; maybe TRBD2 (5 bases). Sequencing used blood. This clonotype was sampled from a woman between 25 and 40 years old with Graves' ophthalmopathy. In nucleotides, the CDR3 is TGTGCCAGCAGCCCTGGGAGTGTACCCTACAATGAGCAGTTCTTC. It encodes CASSPGSVPYNEQFF.